This T cell receptor beta chain was recovered during a study of shared clonotypes between healthy human individuals. The germline gives CDR1 SGHRS, CDR2 YFSETQ. This CDR3 is built from 15 residues. Deletions cut 4 bases from V and 0 bases from J, with 8 bases between. Only in-frame clones appear in the TCRdb table, and some are missing; sequencing was by immunoSEQ multiplex PCR. The sample yields hundreds of thousands of clones, 73% seen once. This sequence originates from a woman younger than 45 in good health. Source material: memory CD4+ T cells sorted from blood. As for subset: CD45RA-negative fraction. This chain uses TRBV5-1 with TRBJ2-6, with D unclear. The CDR3: CASSPGASGANVLTF. The CDR3 bases are TGCGCCAGCAGCCCTGGCGCCTCTGGGGCCAACGTCCTGACTTTC.